This passage covers 17 T cell receptor beta chains from one sample sequenced in a study of T cell repertoires in cytomegalovirus infection. In TCRdb, the reads were re-called with MiXCR into one record per CDR3 protein. The table includes some 220,000 distinct CDR3 sequences, 6.5% detected once. Sequenced input: PBMCs. The receptors shown here come from a human donor in good health (CMV status not recorded). Some clones in this sample may be carry-over from other donors' samples.

This clonotype was found a few times. The chain has TRBV2 and TRBJ2-2; D tentatively fits TRBD1 or TRBD2 (5 bases each). The CDR3 consists of 14 residues. The germline gives CDR1 SNHLY, CDR2 FYNNEI. With 6 bases removed from V and 7 bases from J, the gap between germline ends came to 15 bases. CDR3 protein: CASRGTERSGELFF. In DNA form, the CDR3 reads TGTGCCAGCAGAGGGACGGAGCGGAGCGGGGAGCTGTTTTTT.

This clonotype came up many times. The chain carries TRBV6-2 or TRBV6-3 and TRBJ1-5; no clear D. Between the trimmed V and J ends, which lost 8 bases and 6 bases, there was a span of 2 bases. The CDR3 runs to 9 residues. The germline CDR1 and CDR2 sequences are MNHEY and SVGEGT. CDR3 protein: CASGQPQHF. The DNA for the CDR3 is TGTGCCAGCGGTCAGCCCCAGCATTTT.

This clonotype occurred many times. This sequence joins TRBV20-1 and TRBJ2-3, with D tentatively TRBD2 (5 bases). Trimming stripped 3 bases from V and 4 bases from J, with 17 bases between. Germline V gives CDR1 DFQATT, CDR2 SNEGSKA (reference sequence). The CDR3 is 15 amino acids. CDR3 bases: TGCAGTGCTAGGAAGGGTCTAGCTGTAGCAGATACGCAGTATTTT. Translating it yields CSARKGLAVADTQYF.

The chain is built from TRBV29-1 and TRBJ2-1; tentative D call: TRBD1 (6 bases). V was cut by 3 bases and J by 0 bases, with 15 bases left in between. Germline V lookup: CDR1 SQVTM, CDR2 ANQGSEA. The CDR3 length is 16 residues. In DNA, the CDR3 is TGCAGCGTTGAGGGGGCCCCCCAGGGCTCCTACAATGAGCAGTTCTTC. Protein sequence: CSVEGAPQGSYNEQFF.

This clonotype has only a few counts. This chain connects TRBV25-1 to TRBJ2-7; D tentatively fits TRBD1 or TRBD2 (5 bases each). Germline CDR1 reads MGHDK; CDR2 reads SYGVNS. This CDR3 has 12 residues. V was shortened by 6 bases and J by 5 bases, with 11 bases between the two germline ends. CDR3 sequence (DNA): TGTGCCAGCAGCGCAGGGAGAAACGAGCAGTACTTC. This encodes CASSAGRNEQYF.

This clonotype was picked up many times. V and J are TRBV7-2 and TRBJ1-1; unclear D gene. The CDR3 runs to 13 residues. Germline values: CDR1 SGHTA, CDR2 FQGNSA. V lost 3 bases, J lost 2 bases, and 7 bases lay in between. Written as DNA, the CDR3 is TGTGCCAGCAGCTTCGACGGAAACACTGAAGCTTTCTTT. It translates to CASSFDGNTEAFF.

The sample holds many counts of this clonotype. The rearrangement joins TRBV7-2 to TRBJ2-5; TRBD1 aligns across 8 bases. Germline assignment: CDR1 SGHTA and CDR2 FQGNSA. V dropped 4 bases and J dropped 4; count of bases not matched to a gene: 11. The CDR3 extends over 16 amino acids. CDR3 sequence: CASSSFLTGDPETQYF. Written as DNA, the CDR3 is TGTGCCAGCAGCTCCTTCCTGACAGGGGACCCAGAGACCCAGTACTTC.

This clonotype was counted only a few times. The chain joins TRBV20-1 to TRBJ2-3; 9 nucleotides match TRBD2. The length of the CDR3 is 16 residues. Germline CDR1 is DFQATT and CDR2 is SNEGSKA (reference sequence). V shed 3 bases, J shed 2 bases, and the junction held 9 bases outside the gene matches. The CDR3 region has the DNA TGCAGTGCTAGTCGACCAGCGGGGGGAAACACAGATACGCAGTATTTT. Its protein is CSASRPAGGNTDTQYF.

This clonotype was counted many times. V gene TRBV10-3 combines with J gene TRBJ2-1, with D possibly being TRBD1 (5 bases). V lost 3 bases, J lost 12 bases, and 15 bases lay in between. From germline, CDR1 is ENHRY and CDR2 SYGVKD. This CDR3 region has 13 residues. The CDR3 DNA reads as TGTGCCATCAGTGACGACTCAGGGTTGGGGCAGTTCTTC. Translating gives CAISDDSGLGQFF.

Ten or more counts support this clonotype. DNA of the CDR3: TGCGCCAGCTATTACCCTGGACAGGAAAGAAAGGCCCGCCGGTCACGGGCAGATACGCAGTATTTT. Its translation is CASYYPGQERKARRSRADTQYF. V is TRBV23-1 and J is TRBJ2-3; 7 nucleotides agree with TRBD1. TRBV23-1 is labeled an ORF, and its function is uncertain. CDR3 length: 22 amino acids. The V and J ends lost 8 bases and 4 bases, in that order; junction bases with no gene match: 33.

The chain recombines TRBV20-1 with TRBJ2-2; 11 bases are a match to TRBD2. J gave up 5 bases and V 1 base, and 3 bases lay outside the gene matches. The germline gives CDR1 DFQATT, CDR2 SNEGSKA (reference sequence). CDR3 length: 15 amino acids. The CDR3 bases are TGCAGTGCTAGAGTCCCTAGCGGGGGGACCGGGGAGCTGTTTTTT. It is translated as CSARVPSGGTGELFF.

The sample holds many counts of this clonotype. This chain connects TRBV5-1 to TRBJ2-3; 8 bases match TRBD2. In germline, CDR1 is SGHRS, CDR2 YFSETQ. There are 15 residues in the CDR3. After removal of 0 bases from V and 3 bases from J, the junction contained 3 bases not matched to a gene. The CDR3 protein is CASSLAGGATDTQYF. DNA of the CDR3: TGCGCCAGCAGCTTGGCCGGGGGGGCAACAGATACGCAGTATTTT.

This clonotype has just a few counts. This chain links TRBV3-1 with TRBJ1-1, with D possibly TRBD1 on 5 matching bases. The CDR3 has 13 amino acids. The V end lost 4 bases, the J end lost 4 bases, and 10 bases lay between the germline ends. Germline V gene sequence: CDR1 LGHDT, CDR2 YNNKEL (reference sequence). CDR3 DNA sequence: TGTGCCAGCAGCCCCGTGGGGCGCACTGAAGCTTTCTTT. This gives the protein CASSPVGRTEAFF.

The genes are TRBV28 and TRBJ2-7, with no clear D. V was shortened by 3 bases and J by 6 bases, with 9 bases between the two germline ends. Germline loops: CDR1 MDHEN, CDR2 SYDVKM. The CDR3 spans 12 residues. DNA for the CDR3: TGTGCCAGCAGTTTCAACCCTTCCGAGCAGTACTTC. As protein: CASSFNPSEQYF.

This clonotype was counted ten times or more. The rearrangement joins TRBV20-1 to TRBJ2-5, with D tentatively TRBD2 (6 bases). Germline CDR1 is DFQATT and CDR2 is SNEGSKA (reference sequence). The CDR3 totals 13 residues. V gave up 4 bases and J gave up 2 bases, with 11 bases separating them. In DNA, the CDR3 is TGCAGTGCTATTTTAGCGGCTCAAGAGACCCAGTACTTC. Amino acids: CSAILAAQETQYF.

This clonotype was seen many times. The V gene is TRBV7-9, the J gene TRBJ2-5; no clear D gene. Germline values: CDR1 SEHNR, CDR2 FQNEAQ (reference sequence). The V and J ends lost 3 bases and 3 bases respectively, with 14 bases between them. The CDR3 totals 15 residues. CDR3 sequence: CASSLWGEREETQYF. The CDR3 bases are TGTGCCAGCAGCTTGTGGGGTGAGAGAGAAGAGACCCAGTACTTC.

This clonotype was seen more than once but under ten times. Since a much larger clone is just one base distant, this may be a read error. The chain is built from TRBV15 and TRBJ2-4, with 7 bases matching TRBD1. The CDR3 covers 15 residues. Germline CDR1 and CDR2: LNHNV and YYDKDF (reference sequence). This CDR3 reads CVTSKTRQGQSVQYF. CDR3 coding DNA: TGTGTCACCAGCAAGACCAGACAGGGCCAGAGCGTTCAGTACTTC.